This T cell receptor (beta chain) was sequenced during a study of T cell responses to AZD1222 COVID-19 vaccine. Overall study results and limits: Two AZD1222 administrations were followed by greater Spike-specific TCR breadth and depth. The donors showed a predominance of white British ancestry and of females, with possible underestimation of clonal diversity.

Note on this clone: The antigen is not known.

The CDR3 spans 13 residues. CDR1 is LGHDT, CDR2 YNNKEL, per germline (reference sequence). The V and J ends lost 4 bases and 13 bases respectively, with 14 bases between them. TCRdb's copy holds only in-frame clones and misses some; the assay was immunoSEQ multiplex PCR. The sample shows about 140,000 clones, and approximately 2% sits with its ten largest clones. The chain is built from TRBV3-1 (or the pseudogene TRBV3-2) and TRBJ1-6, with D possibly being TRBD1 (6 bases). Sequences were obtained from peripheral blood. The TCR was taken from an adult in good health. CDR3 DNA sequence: TGTGCCAGCAGCCCGACAGGCGGTGGGCCCCTCCACTTT. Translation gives CASSPTGGGPLHF.